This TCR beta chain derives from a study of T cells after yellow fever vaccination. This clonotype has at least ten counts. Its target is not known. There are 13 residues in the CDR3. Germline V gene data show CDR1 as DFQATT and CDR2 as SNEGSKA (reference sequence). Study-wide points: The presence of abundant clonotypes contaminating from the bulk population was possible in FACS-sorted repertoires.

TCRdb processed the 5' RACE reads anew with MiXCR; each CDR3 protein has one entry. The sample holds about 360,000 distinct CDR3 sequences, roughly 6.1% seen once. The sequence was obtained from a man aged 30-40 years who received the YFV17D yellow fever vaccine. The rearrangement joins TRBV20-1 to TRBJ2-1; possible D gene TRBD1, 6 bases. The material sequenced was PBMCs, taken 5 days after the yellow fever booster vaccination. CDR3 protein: CGVRDISYNEQFF. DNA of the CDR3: TGCGGAGTACGGGACATCTCCTACAATGAGCAGTTCTTC.